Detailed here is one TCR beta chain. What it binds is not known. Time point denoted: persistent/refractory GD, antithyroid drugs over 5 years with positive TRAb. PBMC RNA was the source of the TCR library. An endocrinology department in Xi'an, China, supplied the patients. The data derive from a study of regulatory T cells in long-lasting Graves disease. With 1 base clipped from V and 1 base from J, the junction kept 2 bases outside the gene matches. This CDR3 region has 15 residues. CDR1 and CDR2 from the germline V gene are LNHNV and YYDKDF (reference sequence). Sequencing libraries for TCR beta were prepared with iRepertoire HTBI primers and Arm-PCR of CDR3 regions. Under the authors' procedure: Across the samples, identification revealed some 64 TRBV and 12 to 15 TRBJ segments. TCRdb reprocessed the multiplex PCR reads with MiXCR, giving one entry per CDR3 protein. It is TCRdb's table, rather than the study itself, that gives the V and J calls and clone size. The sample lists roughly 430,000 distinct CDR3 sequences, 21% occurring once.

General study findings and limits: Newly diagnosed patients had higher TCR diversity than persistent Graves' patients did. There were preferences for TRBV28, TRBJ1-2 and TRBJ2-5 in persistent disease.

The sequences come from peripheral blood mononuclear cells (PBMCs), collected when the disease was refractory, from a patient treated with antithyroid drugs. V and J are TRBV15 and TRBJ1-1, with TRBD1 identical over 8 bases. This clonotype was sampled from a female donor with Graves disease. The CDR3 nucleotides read TGTGCCACCAGCAGAGGGGGACAGGCGAACACTGAAGCTTTCTTT. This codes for CATSRGGQANTEAFF.